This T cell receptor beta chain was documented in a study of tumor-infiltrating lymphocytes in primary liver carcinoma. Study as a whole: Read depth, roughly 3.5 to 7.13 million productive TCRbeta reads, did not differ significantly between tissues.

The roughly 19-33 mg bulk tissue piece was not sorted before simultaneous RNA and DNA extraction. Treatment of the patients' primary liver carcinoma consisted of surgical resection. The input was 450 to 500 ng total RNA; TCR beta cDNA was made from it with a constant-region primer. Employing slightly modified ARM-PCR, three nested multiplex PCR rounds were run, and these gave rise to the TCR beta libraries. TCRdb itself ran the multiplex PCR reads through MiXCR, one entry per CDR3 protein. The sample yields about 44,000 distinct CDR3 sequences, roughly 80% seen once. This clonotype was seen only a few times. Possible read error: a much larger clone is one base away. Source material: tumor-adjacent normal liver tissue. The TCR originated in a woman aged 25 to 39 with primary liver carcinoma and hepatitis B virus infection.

CDR3 sequence reads: CASILTSVADTQYF. The DNA of the CDR3 is TGTGCCAGCATTTTAACTAGCGTCGCAGATACGCAGTATTTT. The chain combines TRBV7-9 with TRBJ2-3; TRBD2 matches 7 bases. J gave up 4 bases and V 7 bases, and 8 bases lay outside the gene matches. Per germline, CDR1 SEHNR and CDR2 FQNEAQ (reference sequence). The length of the CDR3 is 14 residues.